Sequencing of this T cell receptor beta chain was carried out in a study of OX40 agonist ivuxolimab in advanced cancers. Findings and caveats of the study: Relative to CD4+, CD8+ T cells held more expanded clones on average.

Germline V CDR1 and CDR2: KGHSH, LQKENI. The CDR3 has 16 amino acids. V shed 0 bases, J shed 4 bases, and the junction held 6 bases outside the gene matches. The data were produced by immunoSEQ multiplex PCR, yet TCRdb's version contains in-frame clones alone and is incomplete. The table records about 19,000 clones, 80% to 90% of them present only once. Comment on this clone: Its antigen is unknown.

The input for sequencing was CD4+ or CD8+ T cells sorted from blood, taken in a trial of the OX40 agonist ivuxolimab. V gene TRBV18 combines with J gene TRBJ2-7, with 10 positions matching TRBD2. The receptor was derived from an adult with an advanced solid tumor such as melanoma, head and neck, liver or kidney cancer. This chain's CDR3 is CASSPPWTSGLYEQYF. CDR3 nucleotide sequence: TGTGCCAGCTCACCACCCTGGACTAGCGGACTGTACGAGCAGTACTTC.